This T cell receptor (beta chain) was retrieved from a study of T cell responses to AZD1222 COVID-19 vaccine (dated by TCRdb to the early 2020s). At the level of the whole study: Because spike-specific TCR depth and breadth did not differ between the two schedules, AZD1222 recipients who got a second dose at roughly 4 weeks were pooled with those who got a second dose at roughly 12 weeks. Trial participants were enrolled into age subgroups of 18-55, 56-69 and 70-plus years, which contained 148, 28 and 57 TCR-sequenced participants, respectively. TCR sequencing covered over 230 trial participants: nearly 210 given two doses of AZD1222 and 26 given two doses of MenACWY control vaccine.

From V the trimming removes 2 bases and from J it removes 10 bases, while the gene matches leave 6 bases of the junction unaccounted for. From the cysteine through the phenylalanine, the CDR3 covers 13 amino acids. This entry keeps only the CDR3 DNA: 39 bases, framed from base 1. According to the germline V gene, CDR1 reads MNHEY and CDR2 reads SVGAGI. A remark on this clone: The clone's antigen remains unknown. No much larger clonotype is one base removed from it; base qualities were not supplied.

The CDR3 regions of human TCRbeta chains were analyzed by immunosequencing. Concerning the study's data processing: Repertoire TCRs were matched against a reference library of SARS-CoV-2-specific TCRs generated with the MIRA antigen-specificity platform. Breadth was defined as the fraction of unique TCRs that were SARS-CoV-2-associated, and depth was defined as the fraction of total T cells that were SARS-CoV-2-associated. Each spike-specific TCR was assigned to its reactive spike region and to a CD4 or CD8 class using the MIRA data. Log10-transformed breadth and depth values were compared by one-way ANOVA with Sidak's multiple comparisons tests. This immuneACCESS table, as held by TCRdb, lists in-frame sequences with V and J called but not all clones. Of the missing ones, under half trace to an unresolved V gene in checked studies; the others have no known cause. That table furnishes V, J and clone size, whereas the DNA furnished D and trimming. For this sample there are roughly 130,000 clones; around 85% appear just once. 1.5% to 2% of the sample comes from the top ten.

What the research found in general, with its limitations: The 56-69-year group was small, and its depth increase did not reach significance, likely because of low power. Reportedly, close to half of the unique spike-specific TCRs recognized epitopes lying outside the regions that are mutated in the B.1.351 and B.1.1.7 variants. Conclusions about previously exposed vaccinees are limited, since just a handful of AZD1222 recipients were seropositive for SARS-CoV-2 at baseline. Because no samples from the day 14 peak response were available, repertoires could be characterized only after the peak T cell response. The vaccine-associated CD4 TCRs covered the entire spike protein, and the dominant responses fell in regions 160-218 and 743-854. Participants were mostly white British, with more females than males. The authors suggested clonal diversity may have been underestimated. Spike-specific TCR breadth and depth rose significantly after two AZD1222 doses compared with day 0 and with MenACWY recipients.

Read against the paper, the sample's time point label means: baseline before first vaccination. Vaccinee samples came from UK trials COV001 and COV002, including a single-blind randomized controlled phase 2/3 trial of AZD1222 (ChAdOx1 nCoV-19) in healthy adults. For TCRbeta chain sequencing, PBMC samples were collected from trial participants at day 0 and at day 28 after the second dose. The sequence is built from TRBV6-5 and TRBJ1-1; 8 middle bases align to TRBD1. The sequence was obtained from an adult in good health. The input for sequencing was peripheral blood, taken on day 0 of AZD1222 vaccination. The nucleotide sequence is given as TGTGCCAGCAGTTACACTGGACAGGGAGGAGCTTTCTTT. This gives the protein CASSYTGQGGAFF.